This T cell receptor beta chain was observed in a study of blood T cell repertoires in COVID-19. Study background: Italy, Spain and the United States were the sources of the convalescent and acute COVID-19 samples. PBMCs, B-cell-depleted T cells, or T cells were the source of the cDNA or gDNA that made up the material.

Assay used: immunoSEQ multiplex PCR; TCRdb lists only in-frame clones, some missing. The sample records about 170,000 clones, more than 75% being singletons. The CDR3 length is 15 residues. With 2 bases removed from V and 3 bases from J, the gap between germline ends came to 13 bases. The V gene's germline CDR1 is MNHNS and CDR2 SASEGT. The clonotype originates from a man aged 60 to 69 with COVID-19, enrolled during active disease. Sequences were obtained from peripheral blood. The chain has TRBV6-1 and TRBJ1-2; tentative D call: TRBD1 (6 bases). The CDR3 reads CASSEFGQYDYGYTF. CDR3 coding DNA: TGTGCCAGCAGTGAATTTGGACAGTACGACTATGGCTACACCTTC.